These T cell receptor beta chains were read from a single sample in a study of T-cell reconstitution after alpha-beta-depleted transplantation in children. Using its own MiXCR run on the PCR reads, TCRdb lists one record per CDR3 protein. The sample gives some 490,000 distinct CDR3 sequences, about an eighth of which show up once; 4.5% to 6% is in the top ten. The source was PBMCs from the stem cell graft donor, collected from the stem cell graft. Receptor source: a human donor who donated a stem cell graft to a child with combined immunodeficiency. The CDR3 runs from the conserved cysteine through the conserved F or W. D genes are given only for firm matches. Not every row has a clone size; where given, it reads once, few, many or a size class.

d_gene	j_gene	abundance	v_gene	CDR3nt	CDR3aa
TRBD1	TRBJ1-2	many	TRBV5-6	TGTGCCAGCAGCTTGGGGGCCGACAGGGGGCAAGGTGGCTACACCTTC	CASSLGADRGQGGYTF
.	TRBJ2-3	.	TRBV12-3/TRBV12-4	TGTGCCAGCGGGGGGGCGGCCCACGCAGATACGCAGTATTTT	CASGGAAHADTQYF
.	TRBJ1-3	few	TRBV29-1	TGCAGCGTTGTCAAGGGAGGAAACACCATATATTTT	CSVVKGGNTIYF
TRBD1	TRBJ2-1	many	TRBV6-5	TGTGCCAGCAGTCCGACAGGGGGGGCTGTTGGGCAGTTCTTC	CASSPTGGAVGQFF
.	TRBJ1-2	.	TRBV4-3	TGCGCCAGCAGCCAAGAGTGGCAGCTAACTTACTATGGCTACACCTTC	CASSQEWQLTYYGYTF
TRBD2	TRBJ2-1	.	TRBV5-1	TGCGCCAGCAGCTTCGGAACCCTAGCGGAGCCGACCAATGAGCAGTTCTTC	CASSFGTLAEPTNEQFF
TRBD2	TRBJ2-1	few	TRBV5-6	TGTGCCAGCAGCTACCTAGCGGGTGCGAACAATGAGCAGTTCTTC	CASSYLAGANNEQFF
.	TRBJ2-2	many	TRBV20-1	TGCAGCACCCGGGAGCCGGGAAAAGACACCGGGGAGCTGTTTTTT	CSTREPGKDTGELFF
.	TRBJ2-1	.	TRBV7-2	TGTGCCAGCAGCGCCCCGCTAGGGCGCAATGAGCAGTTCTTC	CASSAPLGRNEQFF
.	TRBJ2-1	many	TRBV11-2	TGTGCCAGCAGCTCTTTTCCTGCTCCGCCTAGAAGCTCTAGCTGGTTCTTC	CASSSFPAPPRSSSWFF
.	TRBJ2-1	many	TRBV12-3/TRBV12-4	TGTGCCAGCCAAAGGGGTAACAATGAGCAGTTCTTC	CASQRGNNEQFF
.	TRBJ2-1	.	TRBV5-1	TGCGCCAGCAGCTTGGCCGGGGCGGGACCGGGGAGCGCTGAGCAGTTCTTC	CASSLAGAGPGSAEQFF
TRBD1	TRBJ2-2	many	TRBV27	TGTGCCAGCAGTTTACCACAGGGGGCAAGCACCGGGGAGCTGTTTTTT	CASSLPQGASTGELFF
.	TRBJ1-6	few	TRBV6-5	TGTGCCAGCAGTTACTCCGCCCGTGTAGAGGGCTCACCCCTCCACTTT	CASSYSARVEGSPLHF
.	TRBJ2-7	.	TRBV12-3/TRBV12-4	TGTGCCAGCAGCCCCTCCGGACTGGAGCAGTACTTC	CASSPSGLEQYF
.	TRBJ2-5	many	TRBV4-1	TGCGCCAGCAGCCAATTAATCTCCGTGCGGGAGACCCAGTACTTC	CASSQLISVRETQYF
.	TRBJ2-7	many	TRBV5-6	TGTGCCAGCAGCTTGTCGGACGTCATAACCTACGAGCAGTACTTC	CASSLSDVITYEQYF
TRBD1	TRBJ2-2	few	TRBV29-1	TGCAGCGCGCGGACAGGCCCGAACACCGGGGAGCTGTTTTTT	CSARTGPNTGELFF
.	TRBJ2-3	many	TRBV5-1	TGCGCCAGCAGCGTCGACAGTTCTAGCACAGATACGCAGTATTTT	CASSVDSSSTDTQYF
.	TRBJ2-7	.	TRBV5-1	TGCGCCAGCAGCCTAGGGACAAGGAGCTCCTACGAGCAGTACTTC	CASSLGTRSSYEQYF
.	TRBJ2-2	few	TRBV7-9	TGTGCCAGCAGCTTATCGGGGGCATACACCGGGGAGCTGTTTTTT	CASSLSGAYTGELFF
TRBD1	TRBJ1-2	.	TRBV5-1	TGCGCCAGCAGCCCCCGGGACAGGCGATCCTATGGCTACACCTTC	CASSPRDRRSYGYTF
.	TRBJ2-1	.	TRBV4-3	TGCGCCAGCAGCCAAGAATTGGGGGCGTCGGGTAGTGAGCAGTTCTTC	CASSQELGASGSEQFF
TRBD1	TRBJ2-7	few	TRBV6-5	TGTGCCAGCAGTTACAGACAGGGCAGGTACGAGCAGTACTTC	CASSYRQGRYEQYF
TRBD2	TRBJ2-1	.	TRBV11-2	TGTGCCAGCAGTCCCATAGCGGGAGGGCCGTGGAATGAGCAGTTCTTC	CASSPIAGGPWNEQFF
.	TRBJ2-2	.	TRBV27	TGTGCCACCCAGGGACGGTGGAACACCGGGGAGCTGTTTTTT	CATQGRWNTGELFF
TRBD1	TRBJ1-5	few	TRBV12-3/TRBV12-4	TGTGCCAGCAGTGGGACAGGGGGTGCTGTCATGGAGAGTCAGCCCCAGCATTTT	CASSGTGGAVMESQPQHF
.	TRBJ2-2	many	TRBV5-1	TGCGCCAGCAGCTTACCCGGACCCACCGGGGAGCTGTTTTTT	CASSLPGPTGELFF
.	TRBJ2-7	few	TRBV9	TGTGCCAGCAGCACAACGTCGGGGACGGAGCAGTACTTC	CASSTTSGTEQYF
TRBD2	TRBJ2-1	.	TRBV4-1	TGCGCCAGCAGCCAAGATGGGGGGGTTGGTTACAATGAGCAGTTCTTC	CASSQDGGVGYNEQFF
.	TRBJ2-2	.	TRBV30	TGTGCCTGGAGGGAGGCCGGGGAGCTGTTTTTT	CAWREAGELFF
.	TRBJ2-3	few	TRBV6-1	TGTGCCAGCAGTCGACCGACTAGCACAGATACGCAGTATTTT	CASSRPTSTDTQYF
.	TRBJ2-5	.	TRBV5-6	TGTGCCAGCAGCTTGGGACCCTTAAACCAAGAGACCCAGTACTTC	CASSLGPLNQETQYF
TRBD2	TRBJ2-1	few	TRBV6-1	TGTGCCAGCAGTCCCAGCGGGGGGGCCGGTGATGAGCAGTTCTTC	CASSPSGGAGDEQFF
TRBD2	TRBJ2-5	.	TRBV20-1	TGCAGTGCTAGCTCCAGACTAGCAGAAGAGACCCAGTACTTC	CSASSRLAEETQYF
.	TRBJ1-3	many	TRBV28	TGTGCCAGCAGTACTGGAGGTGGAAACACCATATATTTT	CASSTGGGNTIYF
TRBD1	TRBJ2-1	few	TRBV7-2	TGTGCCAGCAGCCAATCTGCCACAGGGACAGCTGAGCAGTTCTTC	CASSQSATGTAEQFF